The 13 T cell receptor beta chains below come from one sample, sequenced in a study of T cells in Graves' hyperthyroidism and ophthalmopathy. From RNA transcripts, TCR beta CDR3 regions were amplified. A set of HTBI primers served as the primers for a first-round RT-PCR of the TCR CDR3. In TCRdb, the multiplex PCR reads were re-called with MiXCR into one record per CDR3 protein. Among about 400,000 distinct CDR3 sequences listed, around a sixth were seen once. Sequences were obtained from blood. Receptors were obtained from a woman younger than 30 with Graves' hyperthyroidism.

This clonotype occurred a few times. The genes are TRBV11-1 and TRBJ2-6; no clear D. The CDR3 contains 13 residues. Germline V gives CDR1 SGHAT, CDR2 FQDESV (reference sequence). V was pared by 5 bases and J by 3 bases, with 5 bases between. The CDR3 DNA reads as TGTGCCAGCAGCATCGATGGGGCCAACGTCCTGACTTTC. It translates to CASSIDGANVLTF.

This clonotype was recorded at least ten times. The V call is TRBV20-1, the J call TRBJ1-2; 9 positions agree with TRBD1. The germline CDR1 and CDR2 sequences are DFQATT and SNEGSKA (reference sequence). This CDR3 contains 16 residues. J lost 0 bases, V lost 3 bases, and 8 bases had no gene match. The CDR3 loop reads CSARAAGTGPNYGYTF. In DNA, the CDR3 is TGCAGTGCTAGGGCCGCCGGGACAGGGCCTAACTATGGCTACACCTTC.

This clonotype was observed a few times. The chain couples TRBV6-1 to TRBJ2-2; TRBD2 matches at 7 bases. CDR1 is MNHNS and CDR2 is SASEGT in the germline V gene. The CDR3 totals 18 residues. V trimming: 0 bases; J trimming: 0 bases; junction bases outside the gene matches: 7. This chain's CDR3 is CASSEAGRLAANTGELFF. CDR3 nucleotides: TGTGCCAGCAGTGAAGCTGGTCGTCTAGCGGCGAACACCGGGGAGCTGTTTTTT.

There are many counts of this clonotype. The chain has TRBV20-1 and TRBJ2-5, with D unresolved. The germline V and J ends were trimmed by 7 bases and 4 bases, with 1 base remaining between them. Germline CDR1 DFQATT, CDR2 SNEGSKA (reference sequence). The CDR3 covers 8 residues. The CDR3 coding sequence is TGCAGTGTAGAGACCCAGTACTTC. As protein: CSVETQYF.

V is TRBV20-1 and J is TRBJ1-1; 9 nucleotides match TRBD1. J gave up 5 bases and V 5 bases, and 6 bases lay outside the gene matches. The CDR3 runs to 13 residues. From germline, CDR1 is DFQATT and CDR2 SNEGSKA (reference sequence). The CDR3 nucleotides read TGCAGTGCTCCGTACAGGGGGCGGACTGAAGCTTTCTTT. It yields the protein CSAPYRGRTEAFF.

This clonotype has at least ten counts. CDR3 DNA: TGTGCCAGCAGCCTCAGGGCGGCGGGACGATACGAGCAGTACTTC. Translated, it gives CASSLRAAGRYEQYF. The chain has TRBV11-1 and TRBJ2-7; D is perhaps TRBD2 (6 bases). This CDR3 has 15 amino acids. V was clipped by 5 bases and J by 4 bases, with 18 bases between them. Germline loops: CDR1 SGHAT, CDR2 FQDESV (reference sequence).

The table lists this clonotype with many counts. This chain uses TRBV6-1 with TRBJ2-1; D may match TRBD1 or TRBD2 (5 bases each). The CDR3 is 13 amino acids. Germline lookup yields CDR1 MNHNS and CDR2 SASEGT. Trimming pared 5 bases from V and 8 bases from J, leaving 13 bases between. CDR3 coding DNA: TGTGCCAGCAGTAAGGGTCGGGGCTATGAGCAGTTCTTC. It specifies CASSKGRGYEQFF.

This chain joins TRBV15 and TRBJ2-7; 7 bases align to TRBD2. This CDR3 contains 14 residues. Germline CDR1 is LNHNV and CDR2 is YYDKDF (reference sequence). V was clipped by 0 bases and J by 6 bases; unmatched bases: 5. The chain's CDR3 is CATSREGRGSEQYF. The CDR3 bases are TGTGCCACCAGCAGAGAGGGGAGGGGCTCCGAGCAGTACTTC. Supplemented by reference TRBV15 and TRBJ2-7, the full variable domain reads DAMVIQNPRYQVTQFGKPVTLSCSQTLNHNVMYWYQQKSSQAPKLLFHYYDKDFNNEADTPDNFQSRRPNTSFCFLDIRSPGLGDTAMYLCATSREGRGSEQYFGPGTRLTVT.

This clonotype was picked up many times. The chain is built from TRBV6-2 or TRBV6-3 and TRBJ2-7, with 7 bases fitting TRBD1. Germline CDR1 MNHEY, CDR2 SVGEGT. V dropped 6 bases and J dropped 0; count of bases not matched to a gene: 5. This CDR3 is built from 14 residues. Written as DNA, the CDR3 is TGTGCCAGCAGGGCCGGGACAGTCTCCTACGAGCAGTACTTC. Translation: CASRAGTVSYEQYF.

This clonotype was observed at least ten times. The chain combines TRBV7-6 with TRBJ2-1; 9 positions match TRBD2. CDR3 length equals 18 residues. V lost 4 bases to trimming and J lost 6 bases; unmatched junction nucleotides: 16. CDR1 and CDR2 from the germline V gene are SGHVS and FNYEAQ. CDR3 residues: CASSSNPGSGSLGNEQFF. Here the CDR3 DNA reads TGTGCCAGCAGCTCCAATCCCGGTAGCGGGAGTCTCGGCAATGAGCAGTTCTTC.

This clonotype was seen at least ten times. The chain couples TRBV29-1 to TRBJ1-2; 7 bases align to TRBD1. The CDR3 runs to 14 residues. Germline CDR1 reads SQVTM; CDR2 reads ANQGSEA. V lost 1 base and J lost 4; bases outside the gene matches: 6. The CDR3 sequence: CSVEGGGGSYGYTF. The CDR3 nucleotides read TGCAGCGTTGAAGGAGGGGGCGGGAGCTATGGCTACACCTTC.

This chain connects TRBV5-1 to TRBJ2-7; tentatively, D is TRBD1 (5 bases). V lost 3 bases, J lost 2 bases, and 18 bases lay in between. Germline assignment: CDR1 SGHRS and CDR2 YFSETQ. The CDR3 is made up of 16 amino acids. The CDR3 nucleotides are TGCGCCAGCAGCTGGGGCGAGACATCACCACCCTACGAGCAGTACTTC. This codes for CASSWGETSPPYEQYF.

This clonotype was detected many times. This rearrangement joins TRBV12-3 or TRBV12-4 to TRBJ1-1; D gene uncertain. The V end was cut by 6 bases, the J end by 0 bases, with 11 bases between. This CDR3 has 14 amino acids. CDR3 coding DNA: TGTGCCAGCAGCCCCCAAATCATGAACACTGAAGCTTTCTTT. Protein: CASSPQIMNTEAFF.